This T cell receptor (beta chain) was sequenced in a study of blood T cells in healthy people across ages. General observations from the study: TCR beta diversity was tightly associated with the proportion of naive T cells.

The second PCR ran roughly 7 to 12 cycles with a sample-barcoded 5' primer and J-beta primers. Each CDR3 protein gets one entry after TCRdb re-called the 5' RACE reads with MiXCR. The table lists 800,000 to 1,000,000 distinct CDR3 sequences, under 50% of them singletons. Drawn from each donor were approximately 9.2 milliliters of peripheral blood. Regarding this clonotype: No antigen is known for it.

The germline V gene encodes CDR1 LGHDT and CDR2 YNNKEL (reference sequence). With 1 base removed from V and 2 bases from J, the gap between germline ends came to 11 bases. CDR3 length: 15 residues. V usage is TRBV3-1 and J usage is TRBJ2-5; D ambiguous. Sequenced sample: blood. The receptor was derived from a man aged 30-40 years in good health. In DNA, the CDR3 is TGTGCCAGCAGCCAAGCAAGGCAGATACAAGAGACCCAGTACTTC. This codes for CASSQARQIQETQYF.